This TCR beta chain came from a study of T cells in Graves' hyperthyroidism and ophthalmopathy. The TCR beta CDR3 regions underwent amplification using RNA transcripts as the source. First-round RT-PCR targeting the TCR CDR3 was performed with the HTBI primer set. Via MiXCR, TCRdb re-called the multiplex PCR reads, giving one row per CDR3 protein. The data show fewer than 500,000 distinct CDR3 sequences, approximately 13% seen once. The CDR3 runs 11 residues. The V end lost 7 bases, the J end lost 7 bases, and 8 bases lay between the germline ends. Germline CDR1 reads MNHEY; CDR2 reads SVGEGT. In its sample, this clonotype was seen many times.

This chain connects TRBV6-2 or TRBV6-3 to TRBJ2-1; no reliable D call. Sequenced: blood. This TCR derives from a man aged 25 to 40 with Graves' hyperthyroidism that later progressed to Graves' ophthalmopathy. The DNA for the CDR3 is TGTGCCAGCACCGTAGGTAATGAGCAGTTCTTC. Its protein product is CASTVGNEQFF.